Listed below are T cell receptor beta chains from one sample, sequenced in a study of T-cell reconstitution after alpha-beta-depleted transplantation in children. TCRdb analysed the PCR reads with MiXCR anew, one entry per CDR3 protein. This table holds about 610,000 distinct CDR3 sequences, approximately 10% found once. The sample was PBMCs from the stem cell graft donor, taken from the stem cell graft. Source of these receptors: a human donor who donated a stem cell graft to a child with acute myeloid leukemia. CDR3s include the opening cysteine and the closing phenylalanine or tryptophan. The D gene is left open where the match is weak. The listing skips clone size in some rows; elsewhere it reads once, few, many or a size class.

len: 13; v_gene: TRBV5-1; d_gene: -; abundance: many; j_gene: TRBJ1-3; CDR3nt: TGCGCCAGCAGTCAGTCCTCTGGAAACACCATATATTTT; CDR3aa: CASSQSSGNTIYF
len: 15; v_gene: TRBV7-2; d_gene: TRBD1; abundance: few; j_gene: TRBJ1-2; CDR3nt: TGTGCCAGCAGCTTAGACCTAACAGGGGAGGGTGGCTACACCTTC; CDR3aa: CASSLDLTGEGGYTF
len: 14; v_gene: TRBV2; d_gene: TRBD1; abundance: many; j_gene: TRBJ2-2; CDR3nt: TGTGCCAGCCGACAGGGGGAAAAGAACGGGGAGCTGTTTTTT; CDR3aa: CASRQGEKNGELFF
len: 15; v_gene: TRBV5-5; d_gene: -; abundance: -; j_gene: TRBJ2-3; CDR3nt: TGTGCCAGCAGCTTGGGGGGGGCTGGCACAGATACGCAGTATTTT; CDR3aa: CASSLGGAGTDTQYF
len: 14; v_gene: TRBV27; d_gene: -; abundance: -; j_gene: TRBJ2-7; CDR3nt: TGTGCCAGCAGGGCCGCGGGGTCCTTCTACGAGCAGTACTTC; CDR3aa: CASRAAGSFYEQYF
len: 12; v_gene: TRBV5-1; d_gene: -; abundance: many; j_gene: TRBJ2-3; CDR3nt: TGTGCCAGCAGTTTAGAGGCAGATACGCAGTATTTT; CDR3aa: CASSLEADTQYF
len: 15; v_gene: TRBV7-6; d_gene: TRBD2; abundance: many; j_gene: TRBJ2-7; CDR3nt: TGTGCCAGCAGCTTAGTAGCGGGAGGGGGGGGAGAGCAGTACTTC; CDR3aa: CASSLVAGGGGEQYF
len: 15; v_gene: TRBV20-1; d_gene: -; abundance: -; j_gene: TRBJ1-5; CDR3nt: TGCAGTGCTAGGTACGCCGGGACAAACAATCAGCCCCAGCATTTT; CDR3aa: CSARYAGTNNQPQHF
len: 16; v_gene: TRBV9; d_gene: -; abundance: many; j_gene: TRBJ2-3; CDR3nt: TGTGCCAGCAGCGGAGGGGCTAGCACACTCACAGATACGCAGTATTTT; CDR3aa: CASSGGASTLTDTQYF
len: 14; v_gene: TRBV7-7; d_gene: -; abundance: many; j_gene: TRBJ2-2; CDR3nt: TGTGCTAGCAGCTTAGTCCCAAACGGCGGGGAGCTGTTTTTT; CDR3aa: CASSLVPNGGELFF
len: 15; v_gene: TRBV5-4; d_gene: TRBD2; abundance: -; j_gene: TRBJ2-2; CDR3nt: TGTGCCCACTCAACAGCGGGGCCGAACACCGGGGAGCTGTTTTTT; CDR3aa: CAHSTAGPNTGELFF
len: 15; v_gene: TRBV20-1; d_gene: -; abundance: -; j_gene: TRBJ1-4; CDR3nt: TGCAGTGCTAGGCCCTTCGGGGTCACTAATGAAAAACTGTTTTTT; CDR3aa: CSARPFGVTNEKLFF
len: 15; v_gene: TRBV6-2/TRBV6-3; d_gene: -; abundance: -; j_gene: TRBJ2-3; CDR3nt: TGTGCCAGCAGTTACTCGAATGGGGGTGCAGATACGCAGTATTTT; CDR3aa: CASSYSNGGADTQYF
len: 16; v_gene: TRBV5-1; d_gene: -; abundance: -; j_gene: TRBJ2-2; CDR3nt: TGCGCCAGCAGCATACGGACGCCTACGAACACCGGGGAGCTGTTTTTT; CDR3aa: CASSIRTPTNTGELFF
len: 16; v_gene: TRBV6-2/TRBV6-3; d_gene: -; abundance: -; j_gene: TRBJ1-1; CDR3nt: TGTGCCAGCAGTTACTCGGGGGGCCCGACTCTCACTGAAGCTTTCTTT; CDR3aa: CASSYSGGPTLTEAFF
len: 16; v_gene: TRBV9; d_gene: TRBD2; abundance: -; j_gene: TRBJ2-1; CDR3nt: TGTGCCAGCAGCGTAAGGTCTAGCGGGAGGTTGAATGAGCAGTTCTTC; CDR3aa: CASSVRSSGRLNEQFF
len: 15; v_gene: TRBV7-9; d_gene: -; abundance: -; j_gene: TRBJ1-1; CDR3nt: TGTGCCAGCAGCCCTCGATCGAGCCTGAACACTGAAGCTTTCTTT; CDR3aa: CASSPRSSLNTEAFF
len: 15; v_gene: TRBV4-3; d_gene: -; abundance: many; j_gene: TRBJ1-1; CDR3nt: TGCGCCAGCAGCCAAGAAGGGGCCTTGAACACTGAAGCTTTCTTT; CDR3aa: CASSQEGALNTEAFF
len: 18; v_gene: TRBV15; d_gene: TRBD2; abundance: few; j_gene: TRBJ2-7; CDR3nt: TGTGCCACCAGCAGGGGCACCGGGACTAGCGGCCGTTCCTACGAGCAGTACTTC; CDR3aa: CATSRGTGTSGRSYEQYF
len: 13; v_gene: TRBV5-1; d_gene: TRBD1; abundance: -; j_gene: TRBJ2-7; CDR3nt: TGCGCCAGCAGAGGACAGGGGGCCTACGAGCAGTACTTC; CDR3aa: CASRGQGAYEQYF
len: 15; v_gene: TRBV3-1; d_gene: -; abundance: few; j_gene: TRBJ2-5; CDR3nt: TGTGCCAGCAGCCAAGATGCTGGGCCGGGGGAGACCCAGTACTTC; CDR3aa: CASSQDAGPGETQYF
len: 14; v_gene: TRBV7-9; d_gene: -; abundance: -; j_gene: TRBJ2-3; CDR3nt: TGTGCCAGCAGCTTCGAAGGTCGAAAAGATACGCAGTATTTT; CDR3aa: CASSFEGRKDTQYF
len: 12; v_gene: TRBV30; d_gene: -; abundance: few; j_gene: TRBJ2-2; CDR3nt: TGTGCCTGGAAACTACCCACCGGGGAGCTGTTTTTT; CDR3aa: CAWKLPTGELFF
len: 16; v_gene: TRBV28; d_gene: -; abundance: many; j_gene: TRBJ2-3; CDR3nt: TGTGCCAGCAGACGTCCAGGCCGAATCAATCAAGATACGCAGTATTTT; CDR3aa: CASRRPGRINQDTQYF
len: 16; v_gene: TRBV7-3; d_gene: TRBD2; abundance: many; j_gene: TRBJ2-1; CDR3nt: TGTGCCAGCAGCCCTAATAGCGGGAGGGCCAACAATGAGCAGTTCTTC; CDR3aa: CASSPNSGRANNEQFF
len: 13; v_gene: TRBV25-1; d_gene: -; abundance: -; j_gene: TRBJ2-1; CDR3nt: TGTGCCAGCAGTGAATTTACGACGAATGAGCAGTTCTTC; CDR3aa: CASSEFTTNEQFF